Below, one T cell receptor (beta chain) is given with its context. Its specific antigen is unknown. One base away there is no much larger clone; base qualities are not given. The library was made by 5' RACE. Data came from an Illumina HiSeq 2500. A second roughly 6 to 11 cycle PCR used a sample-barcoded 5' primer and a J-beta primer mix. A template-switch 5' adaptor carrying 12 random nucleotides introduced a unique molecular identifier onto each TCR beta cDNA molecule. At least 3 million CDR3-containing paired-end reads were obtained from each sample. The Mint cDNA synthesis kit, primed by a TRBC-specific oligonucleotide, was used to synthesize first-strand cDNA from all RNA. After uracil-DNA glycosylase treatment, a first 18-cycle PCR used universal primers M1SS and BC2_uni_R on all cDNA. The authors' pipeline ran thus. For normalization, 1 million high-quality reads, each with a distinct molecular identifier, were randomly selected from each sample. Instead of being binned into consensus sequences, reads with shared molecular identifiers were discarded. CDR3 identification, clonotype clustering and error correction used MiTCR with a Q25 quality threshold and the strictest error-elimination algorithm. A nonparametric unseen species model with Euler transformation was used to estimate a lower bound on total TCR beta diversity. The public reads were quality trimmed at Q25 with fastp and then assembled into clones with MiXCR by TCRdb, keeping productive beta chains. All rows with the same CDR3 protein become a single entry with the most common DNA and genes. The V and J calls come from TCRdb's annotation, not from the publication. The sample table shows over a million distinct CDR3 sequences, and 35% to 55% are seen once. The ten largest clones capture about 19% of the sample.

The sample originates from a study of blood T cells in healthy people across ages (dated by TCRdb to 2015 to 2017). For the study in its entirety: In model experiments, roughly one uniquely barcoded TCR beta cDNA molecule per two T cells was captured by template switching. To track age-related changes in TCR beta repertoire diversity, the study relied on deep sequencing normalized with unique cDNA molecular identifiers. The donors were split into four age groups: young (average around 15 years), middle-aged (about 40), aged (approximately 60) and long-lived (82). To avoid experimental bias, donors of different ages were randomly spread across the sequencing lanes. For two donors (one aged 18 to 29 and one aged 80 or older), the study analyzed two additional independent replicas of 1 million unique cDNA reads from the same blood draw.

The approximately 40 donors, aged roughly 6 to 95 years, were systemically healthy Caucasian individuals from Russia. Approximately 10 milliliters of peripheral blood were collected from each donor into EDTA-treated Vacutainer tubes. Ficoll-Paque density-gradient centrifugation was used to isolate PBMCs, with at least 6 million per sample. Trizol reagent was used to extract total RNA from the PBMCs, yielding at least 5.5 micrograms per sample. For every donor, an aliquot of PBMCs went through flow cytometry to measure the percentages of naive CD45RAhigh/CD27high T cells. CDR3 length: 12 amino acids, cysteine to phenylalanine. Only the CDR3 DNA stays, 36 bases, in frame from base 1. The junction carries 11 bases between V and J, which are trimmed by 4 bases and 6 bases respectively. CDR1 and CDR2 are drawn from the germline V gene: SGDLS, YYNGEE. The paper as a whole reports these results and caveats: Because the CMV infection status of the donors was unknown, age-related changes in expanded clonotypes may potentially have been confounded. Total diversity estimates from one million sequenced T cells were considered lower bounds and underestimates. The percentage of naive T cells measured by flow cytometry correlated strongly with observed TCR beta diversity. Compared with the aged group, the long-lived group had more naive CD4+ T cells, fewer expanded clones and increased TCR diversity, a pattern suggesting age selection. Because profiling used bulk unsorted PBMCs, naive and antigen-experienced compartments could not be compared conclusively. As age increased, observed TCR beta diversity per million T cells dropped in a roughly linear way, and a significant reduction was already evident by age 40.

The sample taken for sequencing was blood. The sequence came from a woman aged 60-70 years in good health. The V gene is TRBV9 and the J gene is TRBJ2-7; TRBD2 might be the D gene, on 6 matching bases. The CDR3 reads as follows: CASSPRESEQYF. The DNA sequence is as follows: TGTGCCAGCAGCCCCCGGGAGTCCGAGCAGTACTTC.